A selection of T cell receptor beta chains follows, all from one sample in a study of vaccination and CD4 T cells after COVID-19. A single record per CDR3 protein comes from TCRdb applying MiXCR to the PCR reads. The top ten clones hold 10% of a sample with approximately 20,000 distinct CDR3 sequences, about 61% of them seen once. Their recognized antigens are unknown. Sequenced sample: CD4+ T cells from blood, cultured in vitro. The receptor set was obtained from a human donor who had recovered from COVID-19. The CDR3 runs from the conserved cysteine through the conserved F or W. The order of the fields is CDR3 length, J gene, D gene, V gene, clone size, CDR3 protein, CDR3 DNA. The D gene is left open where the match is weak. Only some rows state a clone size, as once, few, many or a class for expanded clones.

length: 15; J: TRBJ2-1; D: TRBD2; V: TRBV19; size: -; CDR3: CASSIIDGRAPEQFF; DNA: TGTGCCAGTAGTATAATCGACGGGAGGGCCCCTGAGCAGTTCTTC
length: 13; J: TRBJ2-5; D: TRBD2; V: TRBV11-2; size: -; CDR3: CASSLGGQETQYF; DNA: TGTGCCAGCAGCTTGGGAGGGCAAGAGACCCAGTACTTC
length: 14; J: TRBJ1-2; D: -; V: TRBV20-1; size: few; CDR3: CSARDLAQGRGYTF; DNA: TGCAGTGCTAGAGACCTTGCACAGGGAAGAGGCTACACCTTC
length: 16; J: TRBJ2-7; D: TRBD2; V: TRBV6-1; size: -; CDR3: CASHTSGGGHPYEQYF; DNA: TGTGCCAGCCATACTAGCGGGGGGGGCCACCCCTACGAGCAGTACTTC
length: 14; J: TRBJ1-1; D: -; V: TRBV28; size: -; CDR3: CASSFQGPITEAFF; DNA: TGTGCCAGCAGTTTTCAGGGACCGATCACTGAAGCTTTCTTT
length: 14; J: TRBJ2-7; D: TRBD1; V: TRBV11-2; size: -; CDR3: CASRNTGQAGEQYF; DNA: TGTGCCAGCAGGAACACTGGACAGGCAGGCGAGCAGTACTTC
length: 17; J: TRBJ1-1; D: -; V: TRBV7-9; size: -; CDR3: CASSLKGVGGSEAEAFF; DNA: TGTGCCAGCAGCTTAAAGGGGGTGGGGGGAAGCGAGGCCGAAGCTTTCTTT
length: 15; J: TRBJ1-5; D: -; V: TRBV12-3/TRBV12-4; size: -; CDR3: CASSLRGSGNQPQHF; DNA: TGTGCCAGCAGTTTAAGAGGGTCTGGCAATCAGCCCCAGCATTTT
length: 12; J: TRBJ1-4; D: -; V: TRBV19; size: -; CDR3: CASIGVREKLFF; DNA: TGTGCCAGTATTGGGGTTCGCGAAAAACTGTTTTTT
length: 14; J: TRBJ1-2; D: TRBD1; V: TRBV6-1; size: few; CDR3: CASSLGQGNYGYTF; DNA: TGTGCCAGCAGTCTGGGACAGGGCAACTATGGCTACACCTTC
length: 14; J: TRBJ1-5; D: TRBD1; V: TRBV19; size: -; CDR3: CASRTDRANQPQHF; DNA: TGTGCCAGTAGAACAGACAGGGCCAATCAGCCCCAGCATTTT
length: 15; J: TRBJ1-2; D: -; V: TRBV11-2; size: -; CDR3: CASSPRTETSYGYTF; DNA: TGTGCCAGCAGCCCCCGTACCGAGACGAGCTATGGCTACACCTTC
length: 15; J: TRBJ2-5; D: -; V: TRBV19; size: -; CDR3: CASSISSLVKETQYF; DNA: TGTGCCAGTAGTATATCTTCGCTAGTGAAGGAGACCCAGTACTTC
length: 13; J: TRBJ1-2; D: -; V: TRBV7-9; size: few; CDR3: CASSLARDYGYTF; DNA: TGTGCCAGCAGCTTAGCCAGGGACTATGGCTACACCTTC
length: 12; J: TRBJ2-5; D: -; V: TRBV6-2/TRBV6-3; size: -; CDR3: CASSYSTETQYF; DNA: TGTGCCAGCAGTTACTCGACAGAGACCCAGTACTTC
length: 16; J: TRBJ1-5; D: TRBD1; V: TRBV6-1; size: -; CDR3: CASSPNYRGSNQPQHF; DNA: TGTGCCAGCAGCCCAAACTACAGGGGCAGCAATCAGCCCCAGCATTTT
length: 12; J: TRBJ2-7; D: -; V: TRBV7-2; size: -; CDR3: CASSLRMERQYF; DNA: TGTGCCAGCAGCTTACGTATGGAAAGGCAGTACTTC
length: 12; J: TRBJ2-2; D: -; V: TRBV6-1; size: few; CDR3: CASSKQSGELFF; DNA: TGTGCCAGCAGTAAACAATCCGGGGAGCTGTTTTTT
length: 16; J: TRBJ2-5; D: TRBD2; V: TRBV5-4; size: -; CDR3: CASSQDSGLAGVTQYF; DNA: TGTGCCAGCAGCCAAGATTCAGGCCTAGCGGGAGTGACCCAGTACTTC
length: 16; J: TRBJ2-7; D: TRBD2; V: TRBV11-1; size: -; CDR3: CASSFYGTSGTYEQYF; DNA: TGTGCCAGCAGCTTTTACGGGACTAGCGGCACCTACGAGCAGTACTTC
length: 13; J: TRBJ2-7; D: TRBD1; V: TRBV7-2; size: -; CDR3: CASSSNRGGEQYF; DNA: TGTGCCAGCAGTTCAAACAGGGGTGGCGAGCAGTACTTC
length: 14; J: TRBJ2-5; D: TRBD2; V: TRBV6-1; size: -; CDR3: CASRRLAGGETRYF; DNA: TGTGCCAGCAGGAGACTAGCGGGAGGCGAGACCCGGTACTTC
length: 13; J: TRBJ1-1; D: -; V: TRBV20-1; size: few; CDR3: CSASRQENTEAFF; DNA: TGCAGTGCTAGTAGACAGGAAAACACTGAAGCTTTCTTT
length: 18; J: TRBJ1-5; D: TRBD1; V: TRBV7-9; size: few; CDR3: CASSFTGTGGYSNQPQHF; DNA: TGTGCCAGCAGCTTCACCGGGACAGGGGGCTATAGCAATCAGCCCCAGCATTTT
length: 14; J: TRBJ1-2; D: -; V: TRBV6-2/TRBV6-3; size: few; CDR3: CASRIQGESYGYTF; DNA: TGTGCCAGCAGGATACAGGGAGAGAGTTATGGCTACACCTTC
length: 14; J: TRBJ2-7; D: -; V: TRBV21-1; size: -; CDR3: CASSKTGRGREQYF; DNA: TGTGCCAGCAGCAAAACCGGCAGGGGGCGCGAGCAGTACTTC
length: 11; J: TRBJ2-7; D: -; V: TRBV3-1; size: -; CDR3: CASSHRGEQYF; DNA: TGTGCCAGCAGCCACCGAGGGGAGCAGTACTTC
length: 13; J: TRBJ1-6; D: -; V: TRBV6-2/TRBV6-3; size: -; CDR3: CATSDGKPSGLHF; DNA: TGTGCCACCTCAGACGGAAAACCATCGGGCCTCCACTTT
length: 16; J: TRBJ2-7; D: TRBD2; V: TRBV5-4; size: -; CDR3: CASSSGTSGGAYEQYF; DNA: TGTGCCAGCAGCTCCGGGACTAGCGGGGGGGCCTACGAGCAGTACTTC
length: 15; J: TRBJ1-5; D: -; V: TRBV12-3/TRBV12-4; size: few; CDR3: CASSLGGWGNQPQHF; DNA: TGTGCCAGCAGTTTAGGGGGTTGGGGCAATCAGCCCCAGCATTTT
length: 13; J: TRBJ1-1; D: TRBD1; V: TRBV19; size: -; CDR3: CASREGQGHKAFF; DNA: TGTGCCAGTAGGGAAGGACAGGGGCATAAAGCTTTCTTT
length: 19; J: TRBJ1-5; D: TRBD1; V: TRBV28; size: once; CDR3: CASSSRAYGGQGEKQPQHF; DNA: TGTGCCAGCAGTTCGCGCGCGTACGGAGGACAGGGGGAGAAACAGCCCCAGCATTTT
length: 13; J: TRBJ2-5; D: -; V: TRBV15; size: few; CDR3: CATTRGNRETQYF; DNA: TGTGCCACCACGAGGGGTAATAGGGAGACCCAGTACTTC
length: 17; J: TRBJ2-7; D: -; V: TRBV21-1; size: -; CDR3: CASSKVTPRQGANEQYF; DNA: TGTGCCAGCAGCAAAGTTACCCCCCGACAGGGGGCTAACGAGCAGTACTTC
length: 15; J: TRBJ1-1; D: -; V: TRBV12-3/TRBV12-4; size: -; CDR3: CASSLALGVGTEAFF; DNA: TGTGCCAGCAGTTTAGCGCTAGGGGTCGGCACTGAAGCTTTCTTT
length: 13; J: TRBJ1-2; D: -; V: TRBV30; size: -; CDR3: CAWSPGVGYGYTF; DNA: TGTGCCTGGAGTCCCGGGGTGGGCTATGGCTACACCTTC
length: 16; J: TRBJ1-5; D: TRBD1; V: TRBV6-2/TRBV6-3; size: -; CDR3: CASKPGQGEGNQPQHF; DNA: TGTGCCAGCAAACCAGGACAGGGGGAGGGCAATCAGCCCCAGCATTTT
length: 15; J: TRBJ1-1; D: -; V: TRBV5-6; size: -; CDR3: CASSLAQDLNTEAFF; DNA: TGTGCCAGCAGCTTGGCCCAGGACTTGAACACTGAAGCTTTCTTT
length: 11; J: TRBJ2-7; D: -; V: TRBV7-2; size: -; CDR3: CASSLWSEQYF; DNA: TGTGCCAGCAGCTTATGGAGCGAGCAGTACTTC
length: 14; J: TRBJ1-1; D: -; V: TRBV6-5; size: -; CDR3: CASSLDRMNTEAFF; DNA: TGTGCCAGCAGTTTAGACAGAATGAACACTGAAGCTTTCTTT